One and the same sample provided the 23 T cell receptor beta chains below, sequenced in a study of technical replicates of blood from a few donors. The data were produced by immunoSEQ multiplex PCR, yet TCRdb's version contains in-frame clones alone and is incomplete. The sample holds more than 65,000 clones; around 94% are singletons and the top ten take roughly 0.25%. The sample consisted of T cells isolated from PBMCs. These TCRs come from a human donor in good health.

This clone was recorded once. The chain has TRBV13 and TRBJ1-6, with unresolved D. There are 15 residues in the CDR3. Between the trimmed V and J ends, which lost 3 bases and 7 bases, there was a span of 13 bases. Germline assignment: CDR1 PRHDT and CDR2 FYEKMQ (reference sequence). As DNA, the CDR3 is TGTGCCAGCAGCTTTTTTATCCGGGGAAATTCACCCCTCCACTTT. This translates into CASSFFIRGNSPLHF.

This chain uses TRBV5-1 with TRBJ1-5, with D maybe TRBD1 (6 bases). The CDR3 contains 14 residues. From germline, CDR1 is SGHRS and CDR2 YFSETQ. Deletions cut 0 bases from V and 5 bases from J, with 9 bases between. CDR3 loop: CASSLAQGHQPQHF. The CDR3 nucleotides read TGCGCCAGCAGCTTGGCGCAGGGGCATCAGCCCCAGCATTTT.

The genes are TRBV6-5 and TRBJ2-7, with TRBD1 identical over 7 bases. This CDR3 comprises 14 residues. CDR1 and CDR2 (germline): MNHEY, SVGAGI. The V segment lost 2 bases and the J segment 0 bases; nucleotides outside the gene matches: 1. The CDR3 region has the DNA TGTGCCAGCAGTTACGGACAGGACTCCTACGAGCAGTACTTC. It encodes CASSYGQDSYEQYF.

J is TRBJ2-1 and V is TRBV12-5; D is undetermined. Trimming took 1 base from V and 10 from J, leaving 20 bases between them. Looked up from germline, CDR1 is LGHNT and CDR2 is FRNRAP. The CDR3 loop spans 16 amino acids. CDR3 in amino acids: CASGLGSVIRVMEQFF. In DNA form, the CDR3 reads TGTGCTAGTGGTTTGGGGAGTGTAATCCGAGTGATGGAGCAGTTCTTC. Full variable domain (remainder filled in from reference TRBV12-5 and TRBJ2-1): DARVTQTPRHKVTEMGQEVTMRCQPILGHNTVFWYRQTMMQGLELLAYFRNRAPLDDSGMPKDRFSAEMPDATLATLKIQPSEPRDSAVYFCASGLGSVIRVMEQFFGPGTRLTVL.

This clone was seen just once. The J gene is TRBJ2-7, the V gene TRBV28, with unresolved D. V was clipped by 6 bases and J by 1 base, with 16 bases between them. Germline CDR1 is MDHEN and CDR2 is SYDVKM. This CDR3 region has 15 residues. In DNA, the CDR3 is TGTGCCAGCAGCCCCACGGCGGTTGATTCCTACGAGCAGTACTTC. Protein: CASSPTAVDSYEQYF.

Only one count was recorded for this clone. The chain couples TRBV28 to TRBJ2-7; 8 bases match TRBD2. The CDR3 is 14 residues long. The V segment lost 5 bases and the J segment 2 bases; nucleotides outside the gene matches: 5. The V gene's germline CDR1 is MDHEN and CDR2 SYDVKM. The CDR3 region is CASSEGLDAYEQYF. DNA for the CDR3: TGTGCCAGCAGTGAGGGACTAGATGCCTACGAGCAGTACTTC.

The chain joins TRBV10-1 to TRBJ2-5; 9 nucleotides align to TRBD1. Trimming cost V 3 bases and J 5 bases; bases outside gene matches: 4. Per the germline V gene, CDR1 is WNHNN and CDR2 is SYGVQD (reference sequence). The CDR3 consists of 14 residues. The CDR3: CASSEGTGKETQYF. In DNA, the CDR3 is TGCGCCAGCAGTGAAGGGACAGGGAAGGAGACCCAGTACTTC.

This chain links TRBV15 with TRBJ2-1, with unresolved D. Germline V gene data show CDR1 as LNHNV and CDR2 as YYDKDF (reference sequence). The CDR3 extends over 13 amino acids. Trimming stripped 3 bases from V and 6 bases from J, with 9 bases between. The CDR3, as DNA: TGTGCCACCAGCAGGGCTCTCGCCAATGAGCAGTTCTTC. This sequence encodes CATSRALANEQFF. The full variable domain, in which reference TRBV15 and TRBJ2-1 provide the parts outside the CDR3, is DAMVIQNPRYQVTQFGKPVTLSCSQTLNHNVMYWYQQKSSQAPKLLFHYYDKDFNNEADTPDNFQSRRPNTSFCFLDIRSPGLGDTAMYLCATSRALANEQFFGPGTRLTVL.

V is TRBV5-4 and J is TRBJ2-7, with 8 nucleotides matching TRBD2. Germline-derived CDR1 and CDR2 are SGHNT and YYREEE (reference sequence). This CDR3 region has 17 residues. The trim removed 4 bases at V and 6 bases at J, leaving 18 bases unmatched. The CDR3 nucleotides read TGTGCCAGCAGCCCTTTGCTTAAAGCGGGAGTAAGGGGCGAGCAGTACTTC. Translation: CASSPLLKAGVRGEQYF.

The V and J genes are TRBV19 and TRBJ2-7, with 9 positions matching TRBD2. The CDR3 is 15 residues long. Germline CDR1 is LNHDA and CDR2 is SQIVND (reference sequence). After removal of 9 bases from V and 2 bases from J, the junction contained 11 bases not matched to a gene. CDR3 region: CASTIGGGRAYEQYF. CDR3 bases: TGTGCCAGCACTATAGGCGGCGGGAGGGCCTACGAGCAGTACTTC.

This clone has a single count. The chain links TRBV7-9 to TRBJ1-1, with D tentatively TRBD1 (6 bases). CDR1 is SEHNR and CDR2 is FQNEAQ in the germline V gene (reference sequence). Trimming pared 5 bases from V and 0 bases from J, leaving 10 bases between. The CDR3 sequence is 14 residues long. For the CDR3, the DNA is TGTGCCAGCAGCATACAGGGCATGAACACTGAAGCTTTCTTT. Its protein product is CASSIQGMNTEAFF.

Only one count was recorded for this clone. The chain is built from TRBV30 and TRBJ2-5; TRBD2 matches at 8 bases. The CDR3 extends over 12 amino acids. Looked up from germline, CDR1 is GTSNPN and CDR2 is SVGIG (reference sequence). The J segment lost 4 bases and the V segment lost 8 bases, leaving 6 bases of the junction unmatched. CDR3 sequence (DNA): TGTGCCGGTACGGGGGGGCGAGAGACCCAGTACTTC. Translated, it gives CAGTGGRETQYF.

The chain joins TRBV30 to TRBJ1-2; 7 bases agree with TRBD1. Germline loops: CDR1 GTSNPN, CDR2 SVGIG (reference sequence). The ends lost 1 base at V and 4 bases at J; junction bases unmatched: 6. This CDR3 contains 14 residues. DNA of the CDR3: TGTGCCTGGAGTGCGACAGGGTTCGGCTATGGCTACACCTTC. Its translation is CAWSATGFGYGYTF.

The J gene is TRBJ1-4, the V gene TRBV27; 7 bases line up with TRBD1. Germline lookup yields CDR1 MNHEY and CDR2 SMNVEV (reference sequence). The CDR3 is 13 amino acids. Trimming removed 6 bases from V and 6 bases from J; junction bases left unmatched: 4. This chain's CDR3 is CASRTGTDEKLFF. The CDR3 nucleotides read TGTGCCAGCAGGACAGGGACGGATGAAAAACTGTTTTTT.

This clone was seen just once. This chain joins TRBV6-1 and TRBJ1-5; D not certain. Germline lookup yields CDR1 MNHNS and CDR2 SASEGT. This CDR3 has 16 amino acids. The ends were cut back, 3 bases at V and 0 bases at J, with 12 bases in the middle. Here the CDR3 DNA reads TGTGCCAGCAGTGACCGCCAGACTTATAGCAATCAGCCCCAGCATTTT. This encodes CASSDRQTYSNQPQHF.

The chain carries TRBV10-2 and TRBJ1-1; weak D call: TRBD1 (5 bases). Looked up from germline, CDR1 is WSHSY and CDR2 is SAAADI. This CDR3 region has 14 residues. The V and J ends lost 4 bases and 5 bases respectively, with 14 bases between them. The CDR3 DNA reads TGCGCCAGCAGTGCCACCATGGGGGGTACTGAAGCTTTCTTT. It specifies CASSATMGGTEAFF.

Here the CDR3 DNA reads TGTGCCAGCAGCTTAGCTATTCGGGGGGCCTCTTCACCCGACTACGAGCAGTACTTC. Protein: CASSLAIRGASSPDYEQYF. The V gene is TRBV11-3, the J gene TRBJ2-7, with a weak D call TRBD2 (7 bases). Germline V gene data show CDR1 as SGHNT and CDR2 as YENEEA. The ends were cut back, 1 base at V and 3 bases at J, with 25 bases in the middle. The CDR3 length is 19 residues.

The chain recombines TRBV28 with TRBJ2-7; D unclear. This CDR3 is 11 amino acids long. V lost 2 bases, J lost 4 bases, and 3 bases lay in between. Germline V gene sequence: CDR1 MDHEN, CDR2 SYDVKM. CDR3 coding DNA: TGTGCCAGCAGTTTAACATACGAGCAGTACTTC. Residues: CASSLTYEQYF.

The chain couples TRBV6-1 to TRBJ1-3; a weak D match, TRBD1 (5 bases). From germline, CDR1 is MNHNS and CDR2 SASEGT. The V end was cut by 5 bases, the J end by 3 bases, with 11 bases between. The CDR3 loop spans 14 amino acids. The CDR3 nucleotides read TGTGCCAGCAGTCTTGGGACTTATGGAAACACCATATATTTT. It yields the protein CASSLGTYGNTIYF.

This chain links TRBV11-2 with TRBJ2-1; D is possibly TRBD2 (5 bases). Germline V lookup: CDR1 SGHAT, CDR2 FQNNGV. The CDR3 has 15 amino acids. V lost 5 bases and J lost 1, with 12 bases in between. In DNA, the CDR3 is TGTGCCAGCAGCCGTACTAGGTCTTCCTACAATGAGCAGTTCTTC. As protein: CASSRTRSSYNEQFF.

This chain uses TRBV2 with TRBJ1-5; TRBD1 matches 8 bases. Trimming at V came to 3 bases and at J to 2 bases, leaving 0 bases not matched to a gene. In germline, CDR1 is SNHLY, CDR2 FYNNEI. There are 14 residues in the CDR3. The CDR3 region is CASSDRGRNQPQHF. Here the CDR3 DNA reads TGTGCCAGCAGTGACAGGGGGCGCAATCAGCCCCAGCATTTT.

V is TRBV2 and J is TRBJ1-1; D not certain. Trimming took off 6 bases at V and 5 bases at J, with 7 bases between the two ends. There are 11 residues in the CDR3. CDR1 is SNHLY, CDR2 FYNNEI, per germline. The CDR3 coding sequence is TGTGCCAGCAGGAGGGAAACTGAAGCTTTCTTT. This translates into CASRRETEAFF.

This rearrangement joins TRBV10-2 to TRBJ2-1; unclear D gene. V lost 8 bases and J 1 base, leaving 3 bases between the germline ends. The CDR3 is made up of 11 amino acids. Looked up from germline, CDR1 is WSHSY and CDR2 is SAAADI. CDR3 coding DNA: TGCGCCAGCCGTTCCTACAATGAGCAGTTCTTC. Translated, it gives CASRSYNEQFF.